These 2 T cell receptor beta chains share one sample of origin, sequenced in a study of CD8+CD57+ T cells in acquired aplastic anemia. Genomic DNA served as template for TCR beta VDJ and CDR3 profiling. TCRdb reanalysed the reads using MiXCR and keeps one entry per CDR3 protein. The table has more than 150,000 distinct CDR3 sequences, roughly half seen once; the top ten hold around 9.7%. CD8+CD57+ cell expansion, shown by flow cytometry, had occurred in the patients selected for sequencing. Sample: sorted CD4+, CD8+, or CD8+CD57+ T cells (not recorded which) from PBMCs. Receptor source: a human donor with aplastic anemia.

The chain employs TRBV29-1 and TRBJ1-1; 7 nucleotides line up with TRBD1. Germline V gives CDR1 SQVTM, CDR2 ANQGSEA. V shed 5 bases and J 0 bases; nucleotides not matched to a gene: 3. The CDR3 contains 13 residues. The CDR3 protein is CSVRQGMNTEAFF. DNA for the CDR3: TGCAGCGTTCGACAGGGAATGAACACTGAAGCTTTCTTT.

The chain employs TRBV7-6 and TRBJ2-3, with 11 bases fitting TRBD2. Trimming at V came to 3 bases and at J to 4 bases, leaving 6 bases not matched to a gene. There are 16 residues in the CDR3. Germline V gives CDR1 SGHVS, CDR2 FNYEAQ. CDR3 sequence (DNA): TGTGCCAGCAGCTTTAGCGGGAGGGCCTTGGCAGATACGCAGTATTTT. This gives the protein CASSFSGRALADTQYF.